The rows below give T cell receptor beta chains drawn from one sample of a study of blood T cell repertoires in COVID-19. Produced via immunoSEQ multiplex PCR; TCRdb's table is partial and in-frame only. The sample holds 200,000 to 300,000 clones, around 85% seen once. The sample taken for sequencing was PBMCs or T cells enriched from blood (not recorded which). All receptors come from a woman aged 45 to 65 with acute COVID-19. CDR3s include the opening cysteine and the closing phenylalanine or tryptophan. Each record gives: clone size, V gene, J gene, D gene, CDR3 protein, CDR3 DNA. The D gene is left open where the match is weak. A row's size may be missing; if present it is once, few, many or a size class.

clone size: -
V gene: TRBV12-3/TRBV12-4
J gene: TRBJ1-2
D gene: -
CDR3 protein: CASSFTGARGYTF
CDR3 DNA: TGTGCCAGCAGTTTCACTGGGGCGCGGGGCTACACCTTC

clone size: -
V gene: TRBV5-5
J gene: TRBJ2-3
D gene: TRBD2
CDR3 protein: CASSSGGAPSTDTQYF
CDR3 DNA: TGTGCCAGCAGCTCCGGGGGGGCCCCTAGCACAGATACGCAGTATTTT

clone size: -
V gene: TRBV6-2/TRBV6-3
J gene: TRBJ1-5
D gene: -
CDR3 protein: CASSFRVGNQPQHF
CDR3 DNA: TGTGCCAGCAGTTTCAGGGTAGGCAATCAGCCCCAGCATTTT

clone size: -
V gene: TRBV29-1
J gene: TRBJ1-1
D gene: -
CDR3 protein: CSADRGTEAFF
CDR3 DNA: TGCAGCGCGGATCGGGGGACTGAAGCTTTCTTT

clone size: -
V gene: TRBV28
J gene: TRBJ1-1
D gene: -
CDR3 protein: CASQRGQMNTEAFF
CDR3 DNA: TGTGCCAGCCAACGCGGACAGATGAACACTGAAGCTTTCTTT

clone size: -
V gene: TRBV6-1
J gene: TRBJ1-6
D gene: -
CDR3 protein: CASSGGTQSSSYNSPLHF
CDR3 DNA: TGTGCCAGCAGTGGAGGAACGCAGTCGAGCTCCTATAATTCACCCCTCCACTTT

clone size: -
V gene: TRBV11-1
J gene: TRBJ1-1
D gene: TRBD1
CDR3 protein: CASRDGSGTGAEAFF
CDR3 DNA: TGTGCCAGCAGGGATGGCTCCGGGACAGGGGCTGAAGCTTTCTTT

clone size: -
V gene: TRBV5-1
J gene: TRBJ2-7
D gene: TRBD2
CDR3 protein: CASSSLAGSAYEQYF
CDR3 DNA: TGCGCCAGCAGCTCATTAGCGGGGAGCGCCTACGAGCAGTACTTC

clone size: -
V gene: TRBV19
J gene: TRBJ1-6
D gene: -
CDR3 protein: CASSIRDISPLHF
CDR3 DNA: TGTGCCAGTAGTATCCGGGACATTTCACCCCTCCACTTT

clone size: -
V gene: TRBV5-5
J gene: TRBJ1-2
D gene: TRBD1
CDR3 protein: CASSLKTDRDYGYTF
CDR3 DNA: TGTGCCAGCAGCTTAAAGACCGACAGGGACTATGGCTACACCTTC

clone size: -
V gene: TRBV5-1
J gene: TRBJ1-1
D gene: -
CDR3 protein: CASSGQLNTEAFF
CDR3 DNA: TGCGCCAGCAGCGGACAGCTCAACACTGAAGCTTTCTTT

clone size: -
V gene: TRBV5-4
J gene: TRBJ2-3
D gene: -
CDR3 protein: CASSFRRGRTDTQYF
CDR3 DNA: TGTGCCAGCAGCTTCCGGCGGGGACGCACAGATACGCAGTATTTT

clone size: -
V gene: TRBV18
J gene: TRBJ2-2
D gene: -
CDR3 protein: CASSLTTNTGELFF
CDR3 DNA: TGTGCCAGCTCGCTGACAACGAACACCGGGGAGCTGTTTTTT

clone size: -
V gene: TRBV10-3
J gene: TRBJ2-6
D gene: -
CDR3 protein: CAISDIFSGANVLTF
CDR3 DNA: TGTGCCATCTCCGACATCTTCTCTGGGGCCAACGTCCTGACTTTC

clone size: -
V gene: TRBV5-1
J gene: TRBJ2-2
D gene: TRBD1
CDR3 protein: CASSRLAGGSSGTGELFF
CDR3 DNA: TGCGCCAGCAGTCGACTTGCAGGGGGTTCTTCGGGCACCGGGGAGCTGTTTTTT

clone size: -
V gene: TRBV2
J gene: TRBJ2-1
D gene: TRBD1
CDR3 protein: CASKNGQGVFNEQFF
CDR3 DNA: TGTGCCAGCAAAAACGGACAGGGGGTTTTCAATGAGCAGTTCTTC

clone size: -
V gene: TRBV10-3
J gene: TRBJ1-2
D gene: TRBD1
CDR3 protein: CAISESARDRGNGYTF
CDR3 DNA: TGTGCCATCAGTGAGTCAGCCCGGGACAGGGGCAATGGCTACACCTTC

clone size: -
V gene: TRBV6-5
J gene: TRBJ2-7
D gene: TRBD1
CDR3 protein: CAVRPGQSPYEQYF
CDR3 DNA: TGTGCCGTCCGGCCGGGACAGAGCCCCTACGAGCAGTACTTC

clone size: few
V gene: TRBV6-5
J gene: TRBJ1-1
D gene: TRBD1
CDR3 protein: CASSYFGTGGTEAFF
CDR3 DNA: TGTGCCAGCAGTTACTTCGGGACAGGGGGAACTGAAGCTTTCTTT

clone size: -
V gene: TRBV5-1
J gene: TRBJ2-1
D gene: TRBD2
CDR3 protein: CASSLGGGVSSYNEQFF
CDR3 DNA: TGCGCCAGCAGCTTGGGGGGAGGGGTCAGCTCCTACAATGAGCAGTTCTTC

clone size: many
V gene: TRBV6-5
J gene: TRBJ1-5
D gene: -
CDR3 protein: CASSYSRQPMQPQHF
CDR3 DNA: TGTGCCAGCAGTTACTCGAGGCAGCCTATGCAGCCCCAGCATTTT

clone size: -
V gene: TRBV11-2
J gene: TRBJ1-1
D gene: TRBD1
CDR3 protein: CASSPGQGSTEAFF
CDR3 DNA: TGTGCCAGCAGCCCGGGACAGGGTAGCACTGAAGCTTTCTTT

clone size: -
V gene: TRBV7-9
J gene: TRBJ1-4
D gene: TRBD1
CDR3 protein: CASSRTGGDEKLFF
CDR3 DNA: TGTGCCAGCAGCCGGACAGGGGGTGACGAAAAACTGTTTTTT

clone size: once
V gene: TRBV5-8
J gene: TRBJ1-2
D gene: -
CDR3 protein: CASSLNRGNYGYTF
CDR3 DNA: TGTGCCAGCAGCTTGAATCGGGGGAACTATGGCTACACCTTC

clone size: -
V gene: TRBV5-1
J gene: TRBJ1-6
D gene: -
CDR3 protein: CASSGTGYSNSPLHF
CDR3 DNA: TGCGCCAGCAGCGGAACAGGTTATAGTAATTCACCCCTCCACTTT

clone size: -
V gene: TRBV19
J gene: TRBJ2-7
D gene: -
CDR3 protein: CASSIWAGDSYEQYF
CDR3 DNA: TGTGCCAGTAGTATTTGGGCAGGGGACTCCTACGAGCAGTACTTC

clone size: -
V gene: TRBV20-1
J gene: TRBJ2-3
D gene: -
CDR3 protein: CSASEQALGTDTQYF
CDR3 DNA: TGCAGTGCTAGTGAACAGGCTTTGGGCACAGATACGCAGTATTTT

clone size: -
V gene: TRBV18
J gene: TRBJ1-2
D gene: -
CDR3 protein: CASSPVTGPEFYGYTF
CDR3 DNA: TGTGCCAGCTCACCGGTTACAGGACCCGAATTCTATGGCTACACCTTC